The 29 T cell receptor beta chains listed next were all sequenced from one sample in a study of CD8+CD57+ T cells in acquired aplastic anemia. According to the study, genomic DNA was the template for TCR beta VDJ and CDR3 profiling. TCRdb redid the calling of the reads with MiXCR, one entry per CDR3 protein. The table records about 190,000 distinct CDR3 sequences, about three fifths of them present only once. Material: sorted CD4+, CD8+, or CD8+CD57+ T cells (not recorded which) from PBMCs. The receptor source for this set is a human donor with severe aplastic anemia or a healthy control (not recorded which).

V is TRBV12-3 or TRBV12-4 and J is TRBJ2-7, with D perhaps matching TRBD1 or TRBD2 (5 bases each). The CDR3 loop spans 14 amino acids. Between the trimmed V and J ends, which lost 4 bases and 7 bases, there was a span of 17 bases. CDR3 bases: TGTGCCAGCAGTTACCCGGGGCCAGGTACTGAGCAGTACTTC. Protein product: CASSYPGPGTEQYF.

This clonotype has a count of ten or more. An end of the junction does not agree with germline; a read error may underlie this. The chain employs TRBV20-1 and TRBJ1-1; D might be TRBD1 (6 bases). This CDR3 region has 14 residues. CDR1 DFQATT and CDR2 SNEGSKA come from the germline V gene (reference sequence). In DNA, the CDR3 is TGCAGCGCTAGGATCAGGGGTCGAGGCACTGAAGCTTTCTTT. This translates into CSARIRGRGTEAFF.

The chain recombines TRBV20-1 with TRBJ1-1, with 7 bases that match TRBD1. The V gene end was trimmed by 6 bases and the J gene end by 6 bases; junction bases not matched to a gene: 10. Germline CDR1 and CDR2: DFQATT and SNEGSKA (reference sequence). The CDR3 length is 13 residues. CDR3 loop: CSAGDSPVAEAFF. CDR3 nucleotides: TGCAGTGCGGGGGACAGTCCCGTAGCTGAAGCTTTCTTT.

The genes are TRBV10-2 and TRBJ2-7; D may be TRBD1 (6 bases). The CDR3 totals 13 residues. Trimming left V 8 bases short and J 4 bases short, with 15 bases between. Germline CDR1 reads WSHSY; CDR2 reads SAAADI. The CDR3 nucleotides are TGCGCCAGCGGGGAATATCAGGGGTACGAGCAGTACTTC. This codes for CASGEYQGYEQYF.

This clonotype is a singleton in its sample. This chain connects TRBV7-9 to TRBJ2-2; TRBD1 agrees at 7 bases. There are 16 residues in the CDR3. The V segment lost 5 bases and the J segment 0 bases; nucleotides outside the gene matches: 6. Per the germline V gene, CDR1 is SEHNR and CDR2 is FQNEAQ (reference sequence). The CDR3 nucleotides are TGTGCCAGCAGCCGTACAGGGGCTACGAACACCGGGGAGCTGTTTTTT. Protein: CASSRTGATNTGELFF.

The chain recombines TRBV5-5 with TRBJ1-6; D is unresolved. From germline, CDR1 is SGHKS and CDR2 YYEKEE (reference sequence). The V end lost 4 bases, the J end lost 4 bases, and 9 bases lay between the germline ends. The CDR3 has 14 residues. The CDR3 DNA reads TGTGCCAGCAGCCCCCCGGAATATAATTCACCCCTCCACTTT. It specifies CASSPPEYNSPLHF. Combining the CDR3 with reference TRBV5-5 and TRBJ1-6 gives the whole variable domain DAGVTQSPTHLIKTRGQQVTLRCSPISGHKSVSWYQQVLGQGPQFIFQYYEKEERGRGNFPDRFSARQFPNYSSELNVNALLLGDSALYLCASSPPEYNSPLHFGNGTRLTVT.

CDR3 sequence (DNA): TGTGCCAGCAGTGGGGGGTTAATGCGGTCAACGGGGGCTTTCTTT. Encoded protein: CASSGGLMRSTGAFF. The chain combines TRBV2 with TRBJ1-1; perhaps TRBD1 as D (5 bases). The ends were cut back, 4 bases at V and 11 bases at J, with 23 bases in the middle. This CDR3 is 15 amino acids long. The germline gives CDR1 SNHLY, CDR2 FYNNEI.

The gene calls are TRBV20-1 and TRBJ2-1, with D tentatively TRBD2 (5 bases). Germline-derived CDR1 and CDR2 are DFQATT and SNEGSKA (reference sequence). This CDR3 comprises 13 residues. CDR3 in amino acids: CLARESSYNEQFF. CDR3 in DNA: TGCCTTGCGAGGGAGAGCTCCTACAATGAGCAGTTCTTC.

The chain employs TRBV2 and TRBJ1-2, with 8 positions matching TRBD1. The CDR3 is 13 residues long. V shed 10 bases and J 3 bases; nucleotides not matched to a gene: 7. Germline-derived CDR1 and CDR2 are SNHLY and FYNNEI. The CDR3 DNA reads TGTGCCATTAGACAGGGGAGGGACTATGGCTACACCTTC. Its protein product is CAIRQGRDYGYTF.

The chain combines TRBV2 with TRBJ2-3, with 11 bases identical to TRBD1. Germline V lookup: CDR1 SNHLY, CDR2 FYNNEI. This CDR3 spans 16 amino acids. Unmatched junction bases numbered 13, after V lost 10 bases and J lost 4 bases. The CDR3 DNA reads TGTGCCACTCCACAAAGACCGGGACAGGGGGCAGATACGCAGTATTTT. Amino acid sequence: CATPQRPGQGADTQYF.

The chain uses TRBV7-3 and TRBJ2-5, with D possibly matching TRBD1 (6 bases). Between the trimmed V and J ends, which lost 2 bases and 1 base, there was a span of 14 bases. This CDR3 comprises 16 residues. The germline V gene has CDR1 SGHTA and CDR2 FQGTGA. The DNA of the CDR3 is TGTGCCAGCAGCTTATCGCCGGGACAAGGCCAAGAGACCCAGTACTTC. Translating gives CASSLSPGQGQETQYF.

The chain joins TRBV3-1 to TRBJ2-1; the match to TRBD2 covers 10 bases. Losses at the gene ends were 2 bases for V and 8 bases for J; bases not matched to a gene: 12. The germline gives CDR1 LGHDT, CDR2 YNNKEL (reference sequence). The CDR3 spans 17 residues. In nucleotides, the CDR3 is TGTGCCAGCAGCCAATCTCTAGCGGGGGCCCGGGGGGATGAGCAGTTCTTC. This gives the protein CASSQSLAGARGDEQFF.

CDR3 sequence reads: CASSEAVEGWATSPLHF. The CDR3, as DNA: TGTGCCAGCAGTGAAGCAGTCGAGGGGTGGGCAACTTCACCCCTCCACTTT. V usage is TRBV2 and J usage is TRBJ1-6; D might be TRBD1 (5 bases). Trimming cost V 0 bases and J 9 bases, with 18 bases left between them. This CDR3 has 17 residues. Germline-derived CDR1 and CDR2 are SNHLY and FYNNEI.

J is TRBJ2-7 and V is TRBV20-1, with D unresolved. The CDR3 consists of 12 residues. CDR1 DFQATT and CDR2 SNEGSKA come from the germline V gene (reference sequence). V lost 6 bases and J lost 0, with 9 bases in between. The CDR3 spells CSANDGSYEQYF. CDR3 coding DNA: TGCAGTGCCAACGACGGCTCCTACGAGCAGTACTTC.

In its sample, this clonotype was seen once. The chain carries TRBV7-2 and TRBJ2-7, with a possible D match to TRBD2 (6 bases). Germline V gene data show CDR1 as SGHTA and CDR2 as FQGNSA. V lost 3 bases and J 1 base, leaving 10 bases between the germline ends. The CDR3 runs 14 residues. The CDR3 DNA reads TGTGCCAGCAGCTTTACTGGGACTTCCTACGAGCAGTACTTC. Protein product: CASSFTGTSYEQYF.

A remark on this clonotype: At one boundary the junction diverges from the germline segment, which might be a read error. The V gene is TRBV5-1, the J gene TRBJ2-7; D is undetermined. This CDR3 has 14 residues. CDR1 SGHRS and CDR2 YFSETQ come from the germline V gene. The CDR3: CASSSRVYMIEQYF. The CDR3 DNA is TGTGCCAGCAGCTCCCGGGTCTACATGATAGAGCAGTACTTC.

This clonotype was counted at least ten times. The chain links TRBV20-1 to TRBJ2-7, with TRBD2 as a possible D gene (7 bases). There are 13 residues in the CDR3. V was trimmed by 3 bases and J by 1 base, leaving 10 bases between them. CDR1 is DFQATT and CDR2 is SNEGSKA in the germline V gene (reference sequence). For the CDR3, the DNA is TGCAGTGCTAGCGGGGGGCCATCCTACGAGCAGTACTTC. It encodes CSASGGPSYEQYF.

This clonotype has ten or more counts. Here the CDR3 reads CASSLDPRSEQFF. CDR3 DNA sequence: TGTGCCAGCAGCTTAGATCCGCGGAGTGAGCAGTTCTTC. The chain joins TRBV11-2 to TRBJ2-1; unclear D gene. Trimming pared 0 bases from V and 9 bases from J, leaving 9 bases between. Germline CDR1 and CDR2: SGHAT and FQNNGV. This CDR3 is built from 13 residues. Full variable domain (rest looked up from reference TRBV11-2 and TRBJ2-1): EAGVAQSPRYKIIEKRQSVAFWCNPISGHATLYWYQQILGQGPKLLIQFQNNGVVDDSQLPKDRFSAERLKGVDSTLKIQPAKLEDSAVYLCASSLDPRSEQFFGPGTRLTVL.

A few counts support this clonotype. CDR3 sequence: CASSDGGWTQYF. Here the CDR3 DNA reads TGTGCCAGCAGCGACGGGGGATGGACCCAGTACTTC. The chain recombines TRBV2 with TRBJ2-5; TRBD2 might be the D (6 bases). Trimming removed 6 bases from V and 7 bases from J, with 12 bases in between. Germline CDR1 and CDR2: SNHLY and FYNNEI. The CDR3 is made up of 12 amino acids.

This clonotype appeared a few times. J is TRBJ1-2 and V is TRBV10-1, with D unclear. V lost 11 bases, J lost 5 bases, and 15 bases lay in between. The CDR3 spans 12 residues. Per the germline V gene, CDR1 is WNHNN and CDR2 is SYGVQD (reference sequence). CDR3 region: CAAAGEGYGYTF. The CDR3 coding sequence is TGCGCCGCGGCCGGGGAGGGATATGGCTACACCTTC.

The gene calls are TRBV5-6 and TRBJ1-3, with D tentatively TRBD1 (5 bases). CDR1 and CDR2 (germline): SGHDT, YYEEEE. This CDR3 has 14 amino acids. Trimming took 3 bases from V and 0 from J, leaving 7 bases between them. CDR3 region: CASSWGNSGNTIYF. CDR3 coding DNA: TGTGCCAGCAGCTGGGGGAACTCTGGAAACACCATATATTTT.

This clonotype was detected once. The genes are TRBV7-9 and TRBJ2-6; perhaps TRBD1 as D (6 bases). With 5 bases removed from V and 4 bases from J, the gap between germline ends came to 12 bases. In germline, CDR1 is SEHNR, CDR2 FQNEAQ (reference sequence). This CDR3 comprises 15 residues. This chain's CDR3 is CASSARGTGANVLTF. CDR3 DNA sequence: TGTGCCAGCAGCGCTAGGGGGACCGGGGCCAACGTCCTGACTTTC. The full variable domain, its missing parts supplied by reference TRBV7-9 and TRBJ2-6, is DTGVSQNPRHKITKRGQNVTFRCDPISEHNRLYWYRQTLGQGPEFLTYFQNEAQLEKSRLLSDRFSAERPKGSFSTLEIQRTEQGDSAMYLCASSARGTGANVLTFGAGSRLTVL.

This clonotype was picked up many times. V usage is TRBV27 and J usage is TRBJ2-2; perhaps TRBD1 as D (5 bases). The CDR3 length is 14 residues. The germline V gene has CDR1 MNHEY and CDR2 SMNVEV (reference sequence). V dropped 5 bases and J dropped 8 bases, with 15 bases sitting between them. The CDR3 sequence: CASSAVQGRGELFF. DNA for the CDR3: TGTGCCAGCAGTGCCGTCCAGGGCCGAGGGGAGCTGTTTTTT.

This clonotype was detected once. The chain has TRBV7-9 and TRBJ1-1, with 10 bases that match TRBD1. The CDR3 consists of 14 residues. Germline loops: CDR1 SEHNR, CDR2 FQNEAQ (reference sequence). With 8 bases clipped from V and 4 bases from J, the junction kept 7 bases outside the gene matches. DNA for the CDR3: TGTGCCAGCCTACTAGGGACAGGGGTCACTGAAGCTTTCTTT. It translates to CASLLGTGVTEAFF.

Worth noting for this clonotype: One junction end disagrees with the germline gene, perhaps due to a read error. CDR3 sequence (DNA): TGTGCCATCAGTGAAGTTTCCGGGGCTAGCGGGAACTACGAGCAGTACTTC. Translation: CAISEVSGASGNYEQYF. The gene calls are TRBV10-1 and TRBJ2-7, with 9 bases matching TRBD2. Germline V gives CDR1 WNHNN, CDR2 SYGVQD (reference sequence). This CDR3 has 17 residues.

This clonotype was detected ten times or more. The CDR3 DNA reads as TGTGCCTGGGACAGTAGCACAGATACGCAGTATTTT. This codes for CAWDSSTDTQYF. The chain recombines TRBV30 with TRBJ2-3; weak D call: TRBD1 (5 bases). The germline V and J ends were trimmed by 5 bases and 0 bases, with 6 bases remaining between them. Germline CDR1 reads GTSNPN; CDR2 reads SVGIG (reference sequence). The CDR3 consists of 12 residues.

This clonotype was found many times. This chain connects TRBV19 to TRBJ1-5, with D perhaps matching TRBD1 (6 bases). Trimming removed 9 bases at V and 6 bases at J, with 18 bases between. CDR1 and CDR2 (germline): LNHDA, SQIVND (reference sequence). The CDR3 consists of 14 residues. The CDR3 loop is CASQFTGWGQPQHF. For the CDR3, the DNA is TGTGCCAGCCAATTTACAGGGTGGGGTCAGCCCCAGCATTTT.

In this sample, this clonotype turned up many times. This chain links TRBV6-5 with TRBJ1-5, with TRBD1 identical over 8 bases. CDR3 length: 15 amino acids. Trimming took 0 bases from V and 7 from J; bases not matched to a gene: 5. The germline CDR1 and CDR2 sequences are MNHEY and SVGAGI. For the CDR3, the DNA is TGTGCCAGCAGTTACTCGACGGACAGGGACCAGCCCCAGCATTTT. Translation: CASSYSTDRDQPQHF.

This chain connects TRBV2 to TRBJ2-1; no definite D call. Trimming removed 0 bases from V and 3 bases from J, with 12 bases in between. The CDR3 is made up of 16 amino acids. CDR1 and CDR2 from the germline V gene are SNHLY and FYNNEI. The CDR3 nucleotides are TGTGCCAGCAGTGAAGCCGTTAGCATTCTCTACAATGAGCAGTTCTTC. Its translation is CASSEAVSILYNEQFF. Full variable domain (remainder filled in from reference TRBV2 and TRBJ2-1): EPEVTQTPSHQVTQMGQEVILRCVPISNHLYFYWYRQILGQKVEFLVSFYNNEISEKSEIFDDQFSVERPDGSNFTLKIRSTKLEDSAMYFCASSEAVSILYNEQFFGPGTRLTVL.